The clone carrying this T cell receptor beta chain was found many times. CDR3 length equals 15 residues. The germline V gene encodes CDR1 SGHRS and CDR2 YFSETQ. The trim removed 1 base at V and 2 bases at J, leaving 6 bases unmatched. This specimen comes from a study of identical twins. TCRdb reanalysed the 5' RACE reads using MiXCR and keeps one entry per CDR3 protein. The table shows about 530,000 distinct CDR3 sequences, with roughly 15% occurring only once. These data were likewise used in another study, on yellow fever vaccine responses in identical twins.

This TCR was recovered from a woman between 18 and 29 years old in good health. The chain carries TRBV5-1 and TRBJ2-7, with 7 positions matching TRBD2. The source material was CD4+ T cells sorted from blood. CDR3 loop: CASSLLASGTYEQYF. The CDR3 DNA sequence: TGCGCCAGCAGCTTGTTGGCTAGCGGTACCTACGAGCAGTACTTC.